Listed below are T cell receptor beta chains from one sample, sequenced in a study of shared clonotypes between healthy human individuals. TCRdb's copy holds only in-frame clones and misses some; the assay was immunoSEQ multiplex PCR. The sample holds around 2.5 million clones, over 85% seen once. The sample was naive CD4+ T cells from PBMCs. These receptors were collected from a man aged 18 to 29 in good health. Some clones in this sample may be carry-over from other donors' samples. CDR3s include the opening cysteine and the closing phenylalanine or tryptophan. A D gene is named only where the DNA matches it firmly. Size is stated for part of the rows, as once, few or many counts, or as a class when the clone is expanded.

clone size: .
D gene: TRBD2
J gene: TRBJ2-7
V gene: TRBV7-9
CDR3 DNA: TGTGCCAGCAGCCCACTAGCGGGAGAGAGCTCCTACGAGCAGTACTTC
CDR3 protein: CASSPLAGESSYEQYF

clone size: .
D gene: .
J gene: TRBJ1-2
V gene: TRBV20-1
CDR3 DNA: TGCAGTGCTAGAGCGTCCTATGGCTACACCTTC
CDR3 protein: CSARASYGYTF

clone size: .
D gene: TRBD2
J gene: TRBJ2-1
V gene: TRBV5-4
CDR3 DNA: TGTGCCAGCAGCGGTCCGGGACTAGCGGAATACAATGAGCAGTTCTTC
CDR3 protein: CASSGPGLAEYNEQFF

clone size: .
D gene: TRBD1
J gene: TRBJ2-7
V gene: TRBV6-1
CDR3 DNA: TGTGCCAGCAGGGAATACAGGGGTCCCTACGAGCAGTACTTC
CDR3 protein: CASREYRGPYEQYF

clone size: .
D gene: .
J gene: TRBJ1-4
V gene: TRBV6-5
CDR3 DNA: TGTGCCAGCAGTCAGGGGACTGGCGGAAAACTGTTTTTT
CDR3 protein: CASSQGTGGKLFF

clone size: .
D gene: .
J gene: TRBJ2-5
V gene: TRBV11-2
CDR3 DNA: TGTGCCAGCAGCCTGACAAGGGTGGGAGAGACCCAGTACTTC
CDR3 protein: CASSLTRVGETQYF

clone size: .
D gene: .
J gene: TRBJ2-1
V gene: TRBV9
CDR3 DNA: TGTGCCAGCAGCCAAGCCAGGCTCCACAGTATAAATGAGCAGTTCTTC
CDR3 protein: CASSQARLHSINEQFF

clone size: .
D gene: .
J gene: TRBJ2-1
V gene: TRBV9
CDR3 DNA: TGTGCCAGCAGCGAGAGGGATGAGCAGTTCTTC
CDR3 protein: CASSERDEQFF

clone size: .
D gene: .
J gene: TRBJ2-7
V gene: TRBV11-1
CDR3 DNA: TGTGCCAGCAGCTTTTCGTGGGCGGGGGAGCAGTACTTC
CDR3 protein: CASSFSWAGEQYF

clone size: .
D gene: TRBD1
J gene: TRBJ1-2
V gene: TRBV28
CDR3 DNA: TGTGCCAGCAGTATAAACCCACAGGGGGATGGCTACACCTTC
CDR3 protein: CASSINPQGDGYTF

clone size: .
D gene: .
J gene: TRBJ1-5
V gene: TRBV19
CDR3 DNA: TGTGCCAGTAGTATAGGAGCCCATCGTAGCAATCAGCCCCAGCATTTT
CDR3 protein: CASSIGAHRSNQPQHF

clone size: .
D gene: TRBD1
J gene: TRBJ1-2
V gene: TRBV5-1
CDR3 DNA: TGCGCCAGCAGCCCCAACACAGGGGCGGGGGGCTACACCTTC
CDR3 protein: CASSPNTGAGGYTF

clone size: .
D gene: TRBD1
J gene: TRBJ2-7
V gene: TRBV27
CDR3 DNA: TGTGCCAGCAGTACCCGACAGGGCTCGTCCGAACGCTCGGATTACGAGCAGTACTTC
CDR3 protein: CASSTRQGSSERSDYEQYF

clone size: .
D gene: .
J gene: TRBJ1-4
V gene: TRBV7-9
CDR3 DNA: TGTGCCAGCAGCCAAGTTTTCACTGAGGCTAATGAAAAACTGTTTTTT
CDR3 protein: CASSQVFTEANEKLFF

clone size: .
D gene: .
J gene: TRBJ2-1
V gene: TRBV18
CDR3 DNA: TGTGCCAGCTCACCATCAGGACCCCGCGCCAATGAGCAGTTCTTC
CDR3 protein: CASSPSGPRANEQFF

clone size: .
D gene: .
J gene: TRBJ1-2
V gene: TRBV7-2
CDR3 DNA: TGTGCCAGTAATTCCGGGGGATACTATGGCTACACCTTC
CDR3 protein: CASNSGGYYGYTF

clone size: .
D gene: TRBD2
J gene: TRBJ2-2
V gene: TRBV11-2
CDR3 DNA: TGTGCCAGCAGCTCCCTAGGACTAGCGGGACGACCCGGGGAGCTGTTTTTT
CDR3 protein: CASSSLGLAGRPGELFF

clone size: .
D gene: TRBD1
J gene: TRBJ1-2
V gene: TRBV27
CDR3 DNA: TGTGCCAGCAGTTTAAACAGGGGACGGTATGGCTACACCTTC
CDR3 protein: CASSLNRGRYGYTF

clone size: .
D gene: .
J gene: TRBJ2-7
V gene: TRBV28
CDR3 DNA: TGTGCCAGCCAACAGGCGAGGGAATACTACGAGCAGTACTTC
CDR3 protein: CASQQAREYYEQYF

clone size: .
D gene: .
J gene: TRBJ2-7
V gene: TRBV11-2
CDR3 DNA: TGTGCCAGCAGTCCTAGCGTTACCTACGAGCAGTACTTC
CDR3 protein: CASSPSVTYEQYF

clone size: .
D gene: .
J gene: TRBJ1-1
V gene: TRBV29-1
CDR3 DNA: TGCAGCGTTTTCCGGGACACTGAAGCTTTCTTT
CDR3 protein: CSVFRDTEAFF

clone size: .
D gene: TRBD2
J gene: TRBJ2-7
V gene: TRBV28
CDR3 DNA: TGTGCCAGCAGCCCGAGCGGGAGGGCCTCCTACGAGCAGTACTTC
CDR3 protein: CASSPSGRASYEQYF

clone size: once
D gene: TRBD1
J gene: TRBJ2-3
V gene: TRBV19
CDR3 DNA: TGTGCCACCCAAACAGGGGTCTTCACAGATACGCAGTATTTT
CDR3 protein: CATQTGVFTDTQYF

clone size: .
D gene: TRBD1
J gene: TRBJ2-1
V gene: TRBV2
CDR3 DNA: TGTGCCAGCAAGGGACAGGCATCCAATGAGCAGTTCTTC
CDR3 protein: CASKGQASNEQFF

clone size: .
D gene: TRBD1
J gene: TRBJ1-1
V gene: TRBV27
CDR3 DNA: TGTGCCAGCGAGCTAGGGGGCCCTGAAGCTTTCTTT
CDR3 protein: CASELGGPEAFF